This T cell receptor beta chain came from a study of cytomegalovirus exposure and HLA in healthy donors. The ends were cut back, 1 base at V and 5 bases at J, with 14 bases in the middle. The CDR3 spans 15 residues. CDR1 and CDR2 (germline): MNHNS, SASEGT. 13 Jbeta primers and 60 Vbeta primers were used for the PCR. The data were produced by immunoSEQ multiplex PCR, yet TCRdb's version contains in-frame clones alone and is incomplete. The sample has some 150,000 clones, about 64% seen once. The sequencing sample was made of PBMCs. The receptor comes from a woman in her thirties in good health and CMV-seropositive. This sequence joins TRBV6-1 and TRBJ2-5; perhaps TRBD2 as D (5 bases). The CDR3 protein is CASSEVVTTGETQYF. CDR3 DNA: TGTGCCAGCAGTGAAGTTGTGACAACGGGGGAGACCCAGTACTTC.